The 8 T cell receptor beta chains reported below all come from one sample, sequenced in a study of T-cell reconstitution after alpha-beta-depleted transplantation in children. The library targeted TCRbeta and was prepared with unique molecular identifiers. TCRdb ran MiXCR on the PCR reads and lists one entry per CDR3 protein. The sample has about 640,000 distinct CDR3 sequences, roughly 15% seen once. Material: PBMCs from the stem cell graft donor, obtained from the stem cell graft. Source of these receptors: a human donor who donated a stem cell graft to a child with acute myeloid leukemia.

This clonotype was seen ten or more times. The CDR3 here is CSAPTLAAKKETQYF. In nucleotides, the CDR3 is TGCAGTGCTCCTACCTTAGCGGCGAAGAAGGAGACCCAGTACTTC. V usage is TRBV20-1 and J usage is TRBJ2-5; TRBD2 is a possible D gene (6 bases). CDR1 and CDR2 (germline): DFQATT, SNEGSKA (reference sequence). V was cut by 5 bases and J by 5 bases, with 21 bases left in between. The CDR3 covers 15 residues.

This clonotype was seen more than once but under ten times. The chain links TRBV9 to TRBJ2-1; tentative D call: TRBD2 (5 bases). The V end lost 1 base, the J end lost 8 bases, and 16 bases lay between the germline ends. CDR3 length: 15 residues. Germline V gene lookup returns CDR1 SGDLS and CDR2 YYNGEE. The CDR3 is CASSVRGPQWDEQFF. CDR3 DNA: TGTGCCAGCAGCGTACGAGGGCCCCAGTGGGATGAGCAGTTCTTC.

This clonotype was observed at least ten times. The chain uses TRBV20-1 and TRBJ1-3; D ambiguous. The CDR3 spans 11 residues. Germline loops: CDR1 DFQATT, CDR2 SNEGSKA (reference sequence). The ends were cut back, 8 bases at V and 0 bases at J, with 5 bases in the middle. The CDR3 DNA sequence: TGCAGTCAGTTCTCTGGAAACACCATATATTTT. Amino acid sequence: CSQFSGNTIYF.

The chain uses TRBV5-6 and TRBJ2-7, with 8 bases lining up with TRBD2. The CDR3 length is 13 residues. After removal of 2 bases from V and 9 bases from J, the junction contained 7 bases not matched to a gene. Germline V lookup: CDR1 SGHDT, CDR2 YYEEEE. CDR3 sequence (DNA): TGTGCCAGCAGCTTCGGGCCCGGGGGGGTGCAGTACGTC. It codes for CASSFGPGGVQYV.

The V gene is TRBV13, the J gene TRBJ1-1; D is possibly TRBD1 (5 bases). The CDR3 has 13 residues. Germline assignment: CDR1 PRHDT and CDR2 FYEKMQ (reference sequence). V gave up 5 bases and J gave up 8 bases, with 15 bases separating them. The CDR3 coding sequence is TGTGCCAGCAGCGGGACCGGGTCGGGGGAAGCTTTCTTT. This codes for CASSGTGSGEAFF.

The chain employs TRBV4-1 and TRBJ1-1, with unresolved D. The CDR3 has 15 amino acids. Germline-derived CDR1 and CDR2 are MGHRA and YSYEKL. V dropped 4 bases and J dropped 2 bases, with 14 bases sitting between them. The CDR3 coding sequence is TGCGCCAGCAGCCCTCAATTTTCAGATAACACTGAAGCTTTCTTT. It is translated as CASSPQFSDNTEAFF.

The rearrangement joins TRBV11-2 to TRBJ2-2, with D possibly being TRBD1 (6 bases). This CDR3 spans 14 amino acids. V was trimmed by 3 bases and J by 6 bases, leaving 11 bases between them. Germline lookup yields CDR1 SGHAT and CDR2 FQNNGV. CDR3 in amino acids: CASSFFQGSGELFF. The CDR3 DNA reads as TGTGCCAGCAGCTTCTTTCAGGGGTCCGGGGAGCTGTTTTTT.

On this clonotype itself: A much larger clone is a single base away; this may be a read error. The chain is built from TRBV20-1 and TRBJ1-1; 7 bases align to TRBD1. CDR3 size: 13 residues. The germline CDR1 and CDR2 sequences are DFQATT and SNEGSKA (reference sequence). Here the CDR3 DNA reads TGCAGTGCAAAGGAACAGGGGAACACTGAAGATTTCTTT. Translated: CSAKEQGNTEDFF.